These 9 T cell receptor beta chains came from one sample sequenced in a study of blood T cell repertoires in COVID-19. Only in-frame clones appear in the TCRdb table, and some are missing; sequencing was by immunoSEQ multiplex PCR. This table has 100,000 to 140,000 clones, about 91% appearing once. The sample taken for sequencing was peripheral blood. The receptor source for this set is a man in his forties or fifties with active or convalescent COVID-19.

This sequence joins TRBV6-1 and TRBJ1-5; D remains unclear. Trimming left V 3 bases short and J 3 bases short, with 12 bases between. CDR1 MNHNS and CDR2 SASEGT come from the germline V gene. This CDR3 is 15 amino acids long. The DNA for the CDR3 is TGTGCCAGCAGTGAGAGGAAAGTTGTCAATCAGCCCCAGCATTTT. Translating it yields CASSERKVVNQPQHF.

The V and J genes are TRBV7-9 and TRBJ2-3, with D maybe TRBD2 (6 bases). This CDR3 has 16 residues. Germline V gene lookup returns CDR1 SEHNR and CDR2 FQNEAQ (reference sequence). Trimming cost V 1 base and J 3 bases, with 14 bases left between them. CDR3 sequence: CASSLVLLAETDTQYF. For the CDR3, the DNA is TGTGCCAGCAGCTTAGTTCTACTAGCAGAGACAGATACGCAGTATTTT. The full variable domain, rest sourced from reference TRBV7-9 and TRBJ2-3, is DTGVSQNPRHKITKRGQNVTFRCDPISEHNRLYWYRQTLGQGPEFLTYFQNEAQLEKSRLLSDRFSAERPKGSFSTLEIQRTEQGDSAMYLCASSLVLLAETDTQYFGPGTRLTVL.

The chain employs TRBV5-1 and TRBJ2-1, with D possibly being TRBD2 (6 bases). V was clipped by 0 bases and J by 5 bases, with 12 bases between them. There are 15 residues in the CDR3. Germline V CDR1 and CDR2: SGHRS, YFSETQ. CDR3 sequence (DNA): TGCGCCAGCAGCTTGGTTATCGGCGGGGACAATGAGCAGTTCTTC. Protein sequence: CASSLVIGGDNEQFF.

This chain connects TRBV19 to TRBJ1-1; D is unresolved. Trimming cost V 5 bases and J 4 bases, with 14 bases left between them. CDR3 length: 14 residues. The germline V gene encodes CDR1 LNHDA and CDR2 SQIVND (reference sequence). In DNA, the CDR3 is TGTGCCAGTAGTGTGGAGGGTCTGAGCACTGAAGCTTTCTTT. Translation: CASSVEGLSTEAFF.

The chain recombines TRBV7-9 with TRBJ2-7, with TRBD1 identical over 7 bases. This CDR3 is built from 14 residues. V dropped 5 bases and J dropped 1; count of bases not matched to a gene: 5. Germline-derived CDR1 and CDR2 are SEHNR and FQNEAQ (reference sequence). CDR3 DNA sequence: TGTGCCAGCAGCCCCCCGACAGGGTCCTACGAGCAGTACTTC. Translation gives CASSPPTGSYEQYF.

This clone occurred a few times. The chain recombines TRBV30 with TRBJ2-2; the D is unclear. Germline CDR1 reads GTSNPN; CDR2 reads SVGIG (reference sequence). V gave up 0 bases and J gave up 3 bases, with 11 bases separating them. The CDR3 contains 15 residues. CDR3 DNA sequence: TGTGCCTGGAGTGTAACCGAGATTCACACCGGGGAGCTGTTTTTT. Its translation: CAWSVTEIHTGELFF.

The chain joins TRBV6-1 to TRBJ1-1; 7 bases line up with TRBD1. The CDR3 spans 19 residues. V lost 1 base, J lost 2 bases, and 16 bases stayed unmatched. The germline V gene has CDR1 MNHNS and CDR2 SASEGT. The CDR3 sequence: CASSEEGDSRFGRNTEAFF. CDR3 DNA sequence: TGTGCCAGCAGTGAAGAAGGGGACAGCCGCTTTGGTCGCAACACTGAAGCTTTCTTT.

The J gene is TRBJ2-7, the V gene TRBV7-9, with a weak D call TRBD1 (6 bases). Germline V gives CDR1 SEHNR, CDR2 FQNEAQ (reference sequence). V was clipped by 4 bases and J by 0 bases, with 7 bases between them. This CDR3 has 13 amino acids. CDR3 region: CASSWDNSYEQYF. CDR3 DNA sequence: TGTGCCAGCAGCTGGGACAACTCCTACGAGCAGTACTTC.

The gene calls are TRBV19 and TRBJ2-1, with 9 bases aligning to TRBD1. The V and J ends lost 3 bases and 6 bases, in that order; junction bases with no gene match: 6. CDR1 and CDR2 (germline): LNHDA, SQIVND (reference sequence). The CDR3 covers 15 residues. The CDR3 region is CASSIGTGLGNEQFF. CDR3 bases: TGTGCCAGTAGTATTGGGACAGGGCTAGGCAATGAGCAGTTCTTC.